The text below deals with one T cell receptor beta chain. Its antigen is still unknown. The sample belongs to a study of response to subunit inactivated influenza vaccine. Germline trimming cut 5 bases from V and 5 bases from J; bases unmatched to any gene: 8. The CDR3 is 15 residues long. The germline CDR1 and CDR2 sequences are SGHTA and FQGNSA. TCRdb reprocessed the RT-PCR reads with MiXCR, giving one entry per CDR3 protein. The data hold 700,000 to 900,000 distinct CDR3 sequences, with over 20% observed a single time. Study-wide findings and caveats: New T cells are recruited in small numbers by each seasonal influenza vaccination, according to the authors' suggestion.

The specimen was PBMCs from blood, collected about 5 days after vaccination. The V gene is TRBV7-2, the J gene TRBJ2-2; 7 nucleotides match TRBD1. This sequence was found in a man aged 45-65 years who received an inactivated influenza vaccine. Here the CDR3 DNA reads TGTGCCAGCAGCGGAGACAGGGTCGGAACCGGGGAGCTGTTTTTT. Amino acid sequence: CASSGDRVGTGELFF.